Listed here are 20 T cell receptor beta chains from one sample, sequenced in a study of cytomegalovirus exposure and HLA in healthy donors. The PCR used 60 Vbeta and 13 Jbeta primers. Data came from immunoSEQ multiplex PCR; TCRdb stores just in-frame clones and leaves some out. Among about 180,000 clones listed, 65% to 85% were seen once. Sequenced: PBMCs. The receptors derive from a boy between 2 and 15 years old in good health and CMV-seronegative.

The table lists this clone with a few counts. The rearrangement joins TRBV7-2 to TRBJ1-6; TRBD1 might be the D (6 bases). CDR1 is SGHTA and CDR2 is FQGNSA in the germline V gene. Trimming took 2 bases from V and 0 from J, leaving 14 bases between them. This CDR3 spans 18 amino acids. CDR3 sequence (DNA): TGTGCCAGCAGCTTACAGGGGCCACAAAGCTCCTATAATTCACCCCTCCACTTT. This translates into CASSLQGPQSSYNSPLHF.

The chain has TRBV27 and TRBJ2-3; D is unresolved. V was pared by 5 bases and J by 1 base, with 7 bases between. Germline CDR1 and CDR2: MNHEY and SMNVEV (reference sequence). The CDR3 totals 13 residues. CDR3 sequence reads: CASSPSRTDTQYF. The CDR3 coding sequence is TGTGCCAGCAGTCCTTCCCGCACAGATACGCAGTATTTT.

In this sample, this clone turned up once. J is TRBJ2-6 and V is TRBV5-1, with D unresolved. Deletions cut 1 base from V and 1 base from J, with 6 bases between. Germline V gene sequence: CDR1 SGHRS, CDR2 YFSETQ. The length of the CDR3 is 15 residues. The CDR3 spells CASSLSVSGANVLTF. The CDR3 DNA reads as TGCGCCAGCAGCTTGTCCGTTTCTGGGGCCAACGTCCTGACTTTC.

This clone was seen only once. The genes are TRBV5-6 and TRBJ2-5; 8 nucleotides match TRBD2. Germline values: CDR1 SGHDT, CDR2 YYEEEE. V dropped 4 bases and J dropped 5; count of bases not matched to a gene: 10. The CDR3 totals 15 residues. CDR3 nucleotides: TGTGCCAGCAGCAAGAGAGGACTAGCTACGGAGACCCAGTACTTC. It translates to CASSKRGLATETQYF. Supplemented by reference TRBV5-6 and TRBJ2-5, the full variable domain reads DAGVTQSPTHLIKTRGQQVTLRCSPKSGHDTVSWYQQALGQGPQFIFQYYEEEERQRGNFPDRFSGHQFPNYSSELNVNALLLGDSALYLCASSKRGLATETQYFGPGTRLLVL.

The rearrangement uses TRBV2 and TRBJ2-3, with TRBD1 matching 7 bases. J lost 4 bases, V lost 5 bases, and 6 bases had no gene match. CDR3 size: 14 residues. Germline V gene lookup returns CDR1 SNHLY and CDR2 FYNNEI. The CDR3 loop reads CASSKDRAADTQYF. The CDR3 DNA is TGTGCCAGCAGTAAAGACAGGGCCGCAGATACGCAGTATTTT.

In the case of this clone: Germline is not matched at one junction end, which may reflect a read error. Additional DNA sequences in this sample encode the identical CDR3. The chain carries TRBV5-1 and TRBJ1-1, with unresolved D. Germline V CDR1 and CDR2: SGHRS, YFSETQ. The CDR3 length is 15 residues. The CDR3 sequence: CASSLVRRLNTEAFF. The CDR3 coding sequence is TGCGCCAGCAGTTTGGTGCGCAGGCTGAACACTGAAGCTTTCTTT.

The chain combines TRBV2 with TRBJ2-3; 10 bases are a match to TRBD2. The CDR3 loop spans 13 amino acids. The trim removed 8 bases at V and 6 bases at J, leaving 5 bases unmatched. In germline, CDR1 is SNHLY, CDR2 FYNNEI. The CDR3 loop is CASQREGPDTQYF. As DNA, the CDR3 is TGTGCCAGCCAGCGGGAGGGACCGGATACGCAGTATTTT.

The chain carries TRBV30 and TRBJ2-3, with 15 bases fitting TRBD2. CDR1 is GTSNPN, CDR2 SVGIG, per germline (reference sequence). This CDR3 is built from 18 residues. The junction had 13 bases not matched to a gene; V was cut back by 5 bases and J by 4 bases. As DNA, the CDR3 is TGTGCCTGGTGCCTCTCGGGGACTAGCGGGAGGTACCCAGATACGCAGTATTTT. This translates into CAWCLSGTSGRYPDTQYF.

The J gene is TRBJ1-2, the V gene TRBV7-9; possible D gene TRBD1, 5 bases. From germline, CDR1 is SEHNR and CDR2 FQNEAQ (reference sequence). V dropped 1 base and J dropped 8 bases, with 14 bases sitting between them. There are 14 residues in the CDR3. The CDR3 coding sequence is TGTGCCAGCAGCTTAGTAGGCGGGGGTGGCGGCTACACCTTC. Residues: CASSLVGGGGGYTF.

This chain joins TRBV2 and TRBJ2-5; 13 bases are a match to TRBD2. The CDR3 has 15 residues. CDR1 and CDR2 from the germline V gene are SNHLY and FYNNEI. V gave up 5 bases and J gave up 5 bases; unmatched junction bases: 5. CDR3 DNA: TGTGCCAGCAGTAGACTAGCGGGGGGCGGGGAGACCCAGTACTTC. As protein: CASSRLAGGGETQYF.

The chain couples TRBV5-1 to TRBJ2-1; weak D call: TRBD2 (5 bases). Germline CDR1 and CDR2: SGHRS and YFSETQ. The CDR3 length is 14 residues. V was shortened by 1 base and J by 5 bases, with 10 bases between the two germline ends. CDR3 sequence (DNA): TGCGCCAGCAGCTTGACGGGATGGGACAATGAGCAGTTCTTC. As protein: CASSLTGWDNEQFF.

The chain employs TRBV30 and TRBJ2-7, with TRBD2 identical over 8 bases. Trimming at V came to 1 base and at J to 6 bases, leaving 11 bases not matched to a gene. Germline-derived CDR1 and CDR2 are GTSNPN and SVGIG (reference sequence). CDR3 length: 15 amino acids. The DNA of the CDR3 is TGTGCCTGGAGTGCTCCCGGGACTAGGGTGAGCGAGCAGTACTTC. It translates to CAWSAPGTRVSEQYF.

The chain is built from TRBV10-1 and TRBJ2-2; 8 nucleotides agree with TRBD1. This CDR3 is built from 14 residues. CDR1 is WNHNN, CDR2 SYGVQD, per germline (reference sequence). Trimming removed 4 bases from V and 6 bases from J; junction bases left unmatched: 4. CDR3: CASSAGGAAGELFF. The CDR3 region has the DNA TGCGCCAGCAGTGCAGGGGGCGCGGCCGGGGAGCTGTTTTTT.

The chain has TRBV5-6 and TRBJ2-7; D perhaps matches TRBD2 (6 bases). With 0 bases removed from V and 2 bases from J, the gap between germline ends came to 9 bases. Germline CDR1 is SGHDT and CDR2 is YYEEEE. The CDR3 is 14 amino acids. In DNA form, the CDR3 reads TGTGCCAGCAGCTTGGGGGAGGATACCTACGAGCAGTACGTC. Translated: CASSLGEDTYEQYV.

The genes are TRBV5-5 and TRBJ1-2, with TRBD1 identical over 12 bases. This CDR3 is built from 14 residues. Germline CDR1 is SGHKS and CDR2 is YYEKEE (reference sequence). The V and J ends lost 3 bases and 8 bases, in that order; junction bases with no gene match: 5. The DNA for the CDR3 is TGTGCCAGCAGCTCGGGACAGGGGGCGCGAGGCTACACCTTC. It yields the protein CASSSGQGARGYTF.

This clone occurred a few times. The chain carries TRBV19 and TRBJ1-5; D is perhaps TRBD1 (6 bases). CDR1 and CDR2 (germline): LNHDA, SQIVND (reference sequence). The CDR3 has 15 residues. V was cut by 5 bases and J by 4 bases, with 15 bases left in between. Written as DNA, the CDR3 is TGTGCCAGTAGTGCCGACAGGACAGCGAATCAGCCCCAGCATTTT. It yields the protein CASSADRTANQPQHF.

As for this clone: An end of the junction does not agree with germline; a read error may underlie this. V usage is TRBV7-7 and J usage is TRBJ2-3; D unresolved. This CDR3 is built from 13 residues. Germline CDR1 is SSHAT and CDR2 is FNYEAQ (reference sequence). CDR3 protein: CASSLGTTDTQYF. DNA for the CDR3: TGTGCTAGCAGCTTGGGCACCACAGATACGCAGTATTTT.

For the CDR3, the DNA is TGTGCCAGCAGCCCGCGGCGAGGGCTATGGAACACTGAAGCTTTCTTT. Its translation: CASSPRRGLWNTEAFF. The J gene is TRBJ1-1, the V gene TRBV11-1; no clear D gene. This CDR3 spans 16 amino acids. Trimming cost V 5 bases and J 1 base, with 17 bases left between them. CDR1 is SGHAT and CDR2 is FQDESV in the germline V gene (reference sequence).

The chain combines TRBV6-5 with TRBJ2-1; TRBD2 agrees at 7 bases. CDR3 length: 15 residues. Germline V gene lookup returns CDR1 MNHEY and CDR2 SVGAGI. V trimming: 2 bases; J trimming: 4 bases; junction bases outside the gene matches: 5. CDR3 bases: TGTGCCAGCAGTTACGGCGGGAGCGGGTACAATGAGCAGTTCTTC. Translated: CASSYGGSGYNEQFF.

This rearrangement joins TRBV29-1 to TRBJ2-5; D perhaps matches TRBD1 (6 bases). The CDR3 has 13 amino acids. CDR1 and CDR2 (germline): SQVTM, ANQGSEA. V lost 5 bases and J 2 bases, leaving 12 bases between the germline ends. The CDR3 reads CSVLRDTQETQYF. The DNA of the CDR3 is TGCAGCGTTCTCAGGGACACACAAGAGACCCAGTACTTC.